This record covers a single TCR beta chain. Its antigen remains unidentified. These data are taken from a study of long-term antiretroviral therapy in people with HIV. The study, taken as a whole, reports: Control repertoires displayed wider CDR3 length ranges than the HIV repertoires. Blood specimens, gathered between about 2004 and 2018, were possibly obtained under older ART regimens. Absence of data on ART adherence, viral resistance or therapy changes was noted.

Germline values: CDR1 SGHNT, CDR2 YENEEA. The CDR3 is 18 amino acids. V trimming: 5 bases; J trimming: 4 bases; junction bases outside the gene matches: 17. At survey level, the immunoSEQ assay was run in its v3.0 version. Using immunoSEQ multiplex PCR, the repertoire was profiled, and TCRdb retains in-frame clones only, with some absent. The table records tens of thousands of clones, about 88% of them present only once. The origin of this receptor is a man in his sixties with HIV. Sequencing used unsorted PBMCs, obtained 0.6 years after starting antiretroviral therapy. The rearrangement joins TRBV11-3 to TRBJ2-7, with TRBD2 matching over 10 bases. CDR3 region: CASSRGTSEMVFFYEQYF. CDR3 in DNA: TGTGCCAGCAGCCGTGGGACTAGCGAAATGGTATTTTTTTACGAGCAGTACTTC.